This TCR beta chain was obtained from a study of T-cell memory formation after mild COVID-19 (dated by TCRdb to the early 2020s). Study-wide context: TCR sequence clusters from the two donors were largely donor specific. In a couple of donors, T-cell clones that expanded and contracted after mild COVID-19 were tracked by sequencing TCRalpha and TCRbeta repertoires over time. Two young, previously healthy adult volunteers, one female and one male, were included in the cohort.

On the study overall, not on this receptor specifically: Clones contracting from day 15 to 85 had balanced CD4/CD8 phenotypes, while a second wave expanding from day 15 to 37 was biased towards CD4+. SARS-CoV-2 specificity was not confirmed for the second-wave clones peaking on day 37. Contracting CD4+ clones were found mainly in CM and EM memory subsets, while CD8+ clones were enriched in EMRA. The study included only a couple of mild cases, and larger cohorts that include severe cases with pre-infection samples were judged to be necessary. Some responding clones were found in pre-infection memory, which suggests that pre-existing cross-reactive memory T cells took part in the SARS-CoV-2 response.

Sequencing used an Illumina NovaSeq 6000. TCRalpha and TCRbeta cDNA libraries were built by 5'RACE with constant-segment primers, adding sample barcodes and unique molecular identifiers. Trizol reagent was used to extract RNA from every sample. Libraries were amplified in two PCR steps, with a second sample barcode and Illumina TruSeq adapters added in the second step. Sequencing of the libraries was done on an Illumina NovaSeq, producing 2 x 150 bp paired-end reads. The study's processing was this. The reads were demultiplexed and collapsed into UMI-guided consensus sequences using migec v1.2.7. Using mixcr v2.1.11, the UMI consensuses were aligned to TRA and TRB V and J templates and assembled into clonotypes. Expanded or contracted clonotypes were those called significant by both edgeR and NoisET, with noise models trained on biological replicates. edgeR calls used a false discovery rate-adjusted p below 0.01 and a log2 fold-change threshold of 1. PCA with hierarchical clustering of max-normalized trajectories of the 1000 most abundant clonotypes was used as exploratory dynamics analysis. Separately sequenced CD4+ and CD8+ repertoires were used to assign a CD4 or CD8 phenotype to each responding clone. TCRdb reprocessed the public reads (quality trimming at Q25 with fastp, clone calling with MiXCR) and kept in-frame beta chains. All rows with the same CDR3 protein become a single entry with the most common DNA and genes. It is TCRdb's table, rather than the study itself, that gives the V and J calls and clone size. Recorded for this sample are 550,000 to 650,000 distinct CDR3 sequences; 15% to 20% of them occurred a single time. The ten largest make up around 8.1% of the sample.

Notes on this clonotype: The antigen it binds to is not known. No base quality information exists; no much larger clone differs at one position.

According to the germline V gene, CDR1 reads SNHLY and CDR2 reads FYNNEI. There are 14 amino acids in the CDR3, from cysteine to phenylalanine inclusive. Here the CDR3 DNA is all that survives: 42 bases in frame from base 1. Cut back by 6 bases and 9 bases, the V and J ends lie 18 bases apart. Ficoll-Paque density gradient centrifugation was the method used to isolate PBMCs. In this chain, TRBV2 is recombined with TRBJ2-1; 6 matching bases give a weak D call of TRBD2. Material for sequencing was PBMCs or a T cell subset sorted from them (not recorded which). The receptor's source is an adult woman who had mild COVID-19 (a few samples of this study predate the infection). The sample titles of this study are shuffled in the database, so cell type and time point are left out; the donor was told from shared clones. The DNA is TGTGCCAGCAGACCCTCTGGGGGGTTCTCTGAGCAGTTCTTC. Its protein product is CASRPSGGFSEQFF.